One TCR beta chain is described in this entry. Antigen unknown. Germline CDR1 KGHDR, CDR2 SFDVKD. This CDR3 contains 15 residues. V trimming: 6 bases; J trimming: 1 base; junction bases outside the gene matches: 5. The data were produced by immunoSEQ multiplex PCR, yet TCRdb's version contains in-frame clones alone and is incomplete. The sample lists about 16,000 clones, more than 75% seen once, with about 14% in the top ten. Before the COVID-19 pandemic, during about 2010-2018, CD4+ T cells were taken from unexposed donors. After about 10 days of culture, CD4+ T cells were isolated. These data are taken from a study of CD4 T cells in relation to SARS-CoV-2 and coronaviruses.

Material for sequencing was CD4+ T cells from PBMCs, cultured in vitro. The TCR comes from a human donor in good health. V is TRBV24-1 and J is TRBJ2-1, with 7 bases matching TRBD2. CDR3 amino acids: CATSSPGGSYNEQFF. The CDR3 coding sequence is TGTGCCACCAGTAGCCCGGGAGGTTCCTACAATGAGCAGTTCTTC.